This is a list of T cell receptor beta chains from one sample in a study of beta chain features in type 1 diabetes. Clones were sequenced by immunoSEQ multiplex PCR, and TCRdb holds only the in-frame ones, with some missing. The table has fewer than 350,000 clones, 8% seen once. Sequenced sample: central memory CD4+ T cells from blood. The source of these receptors is a woman between 18 and 30 years old in good health. The CDR3 runs from the conserved cysteine through the conserved F or W. D genes are given only for firm matches. A clone size is listed for some rows: how often the clone was seen (once, few, many), or a class if it is expanded.

>TRBV2|TRBJ1-5|TRBD1|few
CASRIGDRGNQPQHF
TGTGCCAGCAGAATTGGGGACAGGGGCAATCAGCCCCAGCATTTT
>TRBV2|TRBJ1-1|NA|many
CASSDSKMNTEAFF
TGTGCCAGCAGTGACTCGAAAATGAACACTGAAGCTTTCTTT
>TRBV29-1|TRBJ1-5|NA|few
CSVDSLSQPQHF
TGCAGCGTTGACTCTCTTTCCCAGCCCCAGCATTTT
>TRBV2|TRBJ2-5|NA|few
CASSDGIVQETQYF
TGTGCCAGCAGTGACGGCATCGTACAAGAGACCCAGTACTTC
>TRBV28|TRBJ1-1|TRBD1|many
CASSGADRVNTEAFF
TGTGCCAGCAGTGGGGCAGACAGGGTGAACACTGAAGCTTTCTTT
>TRBV7-2|TRBJ2-1|NA|many
CASLLTGIYNEQFF
TGTGCCAGCCTCCTGACAGGCATCTACAATGAGCAGTTCTTC
>TRBV4-3|TRBJ2-4|NA|few
CASSQDLRAGNIQYF
TGCGCCAGCAGCCAAGATTTAAGGGCGGGAAACATTCAGTACTTC
>TRBV7-2|TRBJ2-1|NA|few
CASSLQRNEQFF
TGTGCCAGCAGCTTACAACGCAATGAGCAGTTCTTC
>TRBV2|TRBJ2-6|TRBD1|NA
CASSYRGAGANVLTF
TGTGCCAGCAGTTACAGGGGCGCTGGGGCCAACGTCCTGACTTTC
>TRBV5-6|TRBJ2-7|NA|NA
CASSLRYEQYF
TGTGCCAGCAGCTTGAGATACGAGCAGTACTTC
>TRBV10-3|TRBJ1-5|NA|few
CAIRIELYQPQHF
TGTGCCATCAGAATCGAACTCTATCAGCCCCAGCATTTT
>TRBV18|TRBJ2-2|NA|many
CASSPYTGELFF
TGTGCCAGCTCACCGTACACCGGGGAGCTGTTTTTT
>TRBV30|TRBJ2-2|NA|NA
CAWSLPVGELFF
TGTGCCTGGAGTTTGCCTGTCGGGGAGCTGTTTTTT
>TRBV19|TRBJ2-1|TRBD2|few
CASRILAGGRDEQFF
TGTGCCAGTAGGATACTAGCGGGAGGGAGAGATGAGCAGTTCTTC